This record looks at one T cell receptor beta chain sequence and its context. Generated by immunoSEQ multiplex PCR, the TCRdb table keeps only in-frame clones and is missing some. The table records 2 million to 2.5 million clones, just under 95% of them present only once. Selected positively for CCR7 and CD45RO-negative, naive CD8 cells excluded terminally differentiated effector memory CD45RA+ cells. The donor population consisted of healthy HIV-negative adults with no recent acute infections or vaccinations. The data belong to a study of shared clonotypes between healthy human individuals. CDR3 length equals 18 residues. The germline V gene has CDR1 SGHDN and CDR2 FVKESK. Trimming removed 0 bases at V and 4 bases at J, with 19 bases between.

The receptor was isolated from a man aged 18 to 30 in good health. The material sequenced was naive CD8+ T cells sorted from blood. This rearrangement joins TRBV14 to TRBJ2-1, with D perhaps TRBD1 or TRBD2 (6 bases each). The CDR3 nucleotides read TGTGCCAGCAGCCAAGATGACGGGGGCGCACTCCCTTACAATGAGCAGTTCTTC. This encodes CASSQDDGGALPYNEQFF.